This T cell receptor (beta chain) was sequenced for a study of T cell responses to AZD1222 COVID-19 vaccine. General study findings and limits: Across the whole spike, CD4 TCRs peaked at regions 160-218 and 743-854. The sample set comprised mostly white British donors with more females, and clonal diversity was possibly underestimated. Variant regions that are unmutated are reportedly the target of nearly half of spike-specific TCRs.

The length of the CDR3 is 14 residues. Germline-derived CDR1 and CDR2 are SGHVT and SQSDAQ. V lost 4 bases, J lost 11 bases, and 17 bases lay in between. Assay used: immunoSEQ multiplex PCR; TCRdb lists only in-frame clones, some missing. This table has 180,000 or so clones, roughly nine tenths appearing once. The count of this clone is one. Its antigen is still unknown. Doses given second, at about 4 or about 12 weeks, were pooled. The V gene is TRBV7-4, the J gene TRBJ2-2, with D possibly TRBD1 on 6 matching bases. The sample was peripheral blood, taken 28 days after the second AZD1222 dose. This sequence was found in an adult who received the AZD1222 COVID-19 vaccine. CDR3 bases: TGTGCCAGCAGCTCAAAGGGGGAGCTGGTAGAGCTGTTTTTT. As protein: CASSSKGELVELFF.